The 7 T cell receptor beta chains listed next were all sequenced from one sample in a study of cytomegalovirus exposure and HLA in healthy donors. The study ran its PCR with 60 Vbeta and 13 Jbeta primers. The protocol was immunoSEQ multiplex PCR, while the TCRdb copy is restricted to in-frame clones and leaves out a portion. The data contain about 110,000 clones, 55% to 75% of them seen just once; the ten biggest clones take up around 5.4%. What was sequenced was PBMCs. Receptors originate from a woman aged 65 to 85 in good health and CMV-seropositive.

The CDR3 sequence is CATRVFSNTEAFF. CDR3 DNA: TGTGCCACCCGGGTTTTCTCGAACACTGAAGCTTTCTTT. The J gene is TRBJ1-1, the V gene TRBV2; D is unclear. The CDR3 loop spans 13 amino acids. With 10 bases removed from V and 1 base from J, the gap between germline ends came to 13 bases. Per the germline V gene, CDR1 is SNHLY and CDR2 is FYNNEI.

The V and J genes are TRBV4-1 and TRBJ1-1; D unresolved. The CDR3 spans 14 residues. Germline CDR1 reads MGHRA; CDR2 reads YSYEKL. The germline V and J ends were trimmed by 3 bases and 1 base, with 9 bases remaining between them. The CDR3 region has the DNA TGCGCCAGCAGCCATATAGAAGAGAACACTGAAGCTTTCTTT. Its translation: CASSHIEENTEAFF.

The rearrangement links TRBV30 to TRBJ2-5; 12 positions match TRBD2. This CDR3 is built from 14 residues. Germline V gene sequence: CDR1 GTSNPN, CDR2 SVGIG (reference sequence). J was trimmed by 5 bases and V by 7 bases; bases with no gene match: 8. Here the CDR3 reads CALSGLAGGETQYF. DNA for the CDR3: TGTGCCTTATCGGGGCTAGCGGGGGGGGAGACCCAGTACTTC.

The rearrangement uses TRBV5-1 and TRBJ2-2, with TRBD1 identical over 10 bases. V trimming: 1 base; J trimming: 6 bases; junction bases outside the gene matches: 6. The CDR3 covers 16 residues. In germline, CDR1 is SGHRS, CDR2 YFSETQ. CDR3 residues: CASSLTGQGLSGELFF. DNA for the CDR3: TGCGCCAGCAGCTTGACGGGACAGGGGCTATCCGGGGAGCTGTTTTTT.

This chain's CDR3 is CASSFSGGDADTQYF. In DNA form, the CDR3 reads TGCGCCAGCAGCTTTAGCGGGGGGGACGCAGATACGCAGTATTTT. The chain carries TRBV5-1 and TRBJ2-3; 11 bases match TRBD2. CDR1 is SGHRS and CDR2 is YFSETQ in the germline V gene. V shed 2 bases and J 4 bases; nucleotides not matched to a gene: 3. The length of the CDR3 is 15 residues.

The chain couples TRBV4-2 to TRBJ2-1, with a weak D call TRBD2 (7 bases). V lost 1 base and J lost 4, with 14 bases in between. The germline gives CDR1 LGHNA, CDR2 YNFKEQ. The CDR3 spans 16 residues. The CDR3 sequence is CASSQVWGGPYNEQFF. DNA of the CDR3: TGTGCCAGCAGCCAAGTCTGGGGGGGGCCTTACAATGAGCAGTTCTTC.

This clone was observed a handful of times. This chain uses TRBV6-6 with TRBJ1-2; TRBD1 matches at 9 bases. This CDR3 is built from 15 residues. Trimming cost V 6 bases and J 2 bases; bases outside gene matches: 7. Germline CDR1 is MNHNY and CDR2 is SVGAGI (reference sequence). The CDR3 loop reads CASSPTGTGNYGYTF. In DNA, the CDR3 is TGTGCCAGCAGCCCCACCGGGACAGGGAACTATGGCTACACCTTC.